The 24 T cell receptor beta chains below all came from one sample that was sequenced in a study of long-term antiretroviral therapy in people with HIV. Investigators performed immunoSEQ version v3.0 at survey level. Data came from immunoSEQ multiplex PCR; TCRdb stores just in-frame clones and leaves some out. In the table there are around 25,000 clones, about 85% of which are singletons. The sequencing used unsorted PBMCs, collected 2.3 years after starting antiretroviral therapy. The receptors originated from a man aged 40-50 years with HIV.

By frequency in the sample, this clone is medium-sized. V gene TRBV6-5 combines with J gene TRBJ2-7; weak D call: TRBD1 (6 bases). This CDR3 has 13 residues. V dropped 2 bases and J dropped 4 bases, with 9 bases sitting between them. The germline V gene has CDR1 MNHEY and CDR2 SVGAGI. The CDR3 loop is CASSYGDKYEQYF. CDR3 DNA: TGTGCCAGCAGTTACGGGGACAAGTACGAGCAGTACTTC.

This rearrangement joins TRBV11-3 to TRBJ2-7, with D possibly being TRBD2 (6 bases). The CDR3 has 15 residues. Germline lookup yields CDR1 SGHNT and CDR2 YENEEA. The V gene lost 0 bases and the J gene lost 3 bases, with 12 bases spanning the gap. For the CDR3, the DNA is TGTGCCAGCAGCTTAGAGGGGCAGGGAGGCTACGAGCAGTACTTC. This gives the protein CASSLEGQGGYEQYF.

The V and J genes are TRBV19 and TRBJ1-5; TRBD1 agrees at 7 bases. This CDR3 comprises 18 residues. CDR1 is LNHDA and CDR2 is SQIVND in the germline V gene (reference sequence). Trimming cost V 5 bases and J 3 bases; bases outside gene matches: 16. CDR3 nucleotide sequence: TGTGCCAGTAGTTTCCCCACCGGGGGACAGTTAAACAATCAGCCCCAGCATTTT. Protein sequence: CASSFPTGGQLNNQPQHF. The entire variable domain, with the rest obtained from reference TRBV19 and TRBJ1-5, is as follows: DGGITQSPKYLFRKEGQNVTLSCEQNLNHDAMYWYRQDPGQGLRLIYYSQIVNDFQKGDIAEGYSVSREKKESFPLTVTSAQKNPTAFYLCASSFPTGGQLNNQPQHFGDGTRLSIL.

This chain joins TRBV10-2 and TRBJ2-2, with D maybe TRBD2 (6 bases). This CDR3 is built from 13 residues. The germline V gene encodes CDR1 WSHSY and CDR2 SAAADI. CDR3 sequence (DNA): TGCGCAACCCAGCGGGCGAACACCGGGGAGCTGTTTTTT. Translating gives CATQRANTGELFF.

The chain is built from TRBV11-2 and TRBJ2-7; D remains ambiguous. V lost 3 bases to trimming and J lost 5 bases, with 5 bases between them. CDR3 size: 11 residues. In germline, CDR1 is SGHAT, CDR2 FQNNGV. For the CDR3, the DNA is TGTGCCAGCAGCTTTGGGAACGAGCAGTACTTC. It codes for CASSFGNEQYF.

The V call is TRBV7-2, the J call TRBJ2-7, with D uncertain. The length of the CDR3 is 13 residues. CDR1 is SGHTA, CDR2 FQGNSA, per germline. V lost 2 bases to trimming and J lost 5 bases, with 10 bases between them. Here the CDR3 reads CASSLTGFHEQYF. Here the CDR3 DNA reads TGTGCCAGCAGCTTAACCGGGTTCCACGAGCAGTACTTC.

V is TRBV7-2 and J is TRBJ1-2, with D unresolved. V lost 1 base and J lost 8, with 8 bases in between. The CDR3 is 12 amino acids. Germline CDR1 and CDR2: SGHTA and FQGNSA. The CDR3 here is CASSLDGEGYTF. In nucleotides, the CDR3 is TGTGCCAGCAGCTTAGATGGGGAGGGCTACACCTTC.

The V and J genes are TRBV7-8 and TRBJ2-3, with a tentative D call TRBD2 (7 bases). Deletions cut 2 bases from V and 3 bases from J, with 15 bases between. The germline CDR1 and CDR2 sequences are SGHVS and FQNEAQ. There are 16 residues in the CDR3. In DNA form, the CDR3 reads TGTGCCAGCAGCTTAAAGGGGGGGTACGGGACAGATACGCAGTATTTT. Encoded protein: CASSLKGGYGTDTQYF.

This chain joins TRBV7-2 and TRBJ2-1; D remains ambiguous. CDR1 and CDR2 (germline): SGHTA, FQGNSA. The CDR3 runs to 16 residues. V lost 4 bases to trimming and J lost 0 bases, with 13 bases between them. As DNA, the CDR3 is TGTGCCAGCAGCTCGGCGTGGGTCAGCTCCTACAATGAGCAGTTCTTC. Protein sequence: CASSSAWVSSYNEQFF.

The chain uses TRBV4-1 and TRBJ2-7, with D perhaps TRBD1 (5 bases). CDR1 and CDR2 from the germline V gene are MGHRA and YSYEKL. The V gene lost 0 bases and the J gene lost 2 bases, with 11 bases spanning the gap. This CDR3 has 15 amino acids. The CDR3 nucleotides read TGCGCCAGCAGCCAAGACTATCCAGGGCCCTACGAGCAGTACTTC. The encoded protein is CASSQDYPGPYEQYF.

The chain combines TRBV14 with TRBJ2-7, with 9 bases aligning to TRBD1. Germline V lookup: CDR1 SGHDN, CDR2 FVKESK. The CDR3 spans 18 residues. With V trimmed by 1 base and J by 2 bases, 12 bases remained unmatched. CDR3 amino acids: CASSQVGTGPKITYEQYF. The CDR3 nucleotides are TGTGCCAGCAGCCAAGTGGGGACAGGGCCTAAAATTACCTACGAGCAGTACTTC.

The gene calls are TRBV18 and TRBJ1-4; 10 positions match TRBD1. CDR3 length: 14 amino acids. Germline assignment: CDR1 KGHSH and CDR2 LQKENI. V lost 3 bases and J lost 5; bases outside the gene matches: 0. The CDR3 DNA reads TGTGCCAGCTCACCGACAGGGGGCAATGAAAAACTGTTTTTT. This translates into CASSPTGGNEKLFF.

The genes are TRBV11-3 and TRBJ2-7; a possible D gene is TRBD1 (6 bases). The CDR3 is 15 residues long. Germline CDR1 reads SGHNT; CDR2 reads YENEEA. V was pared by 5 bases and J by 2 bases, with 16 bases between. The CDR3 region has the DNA TGTGCCAGCAGCCCAACCGGGACACAACCCTACGAGCAGTACTTC. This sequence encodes CASSPTGTQPYEQYF.

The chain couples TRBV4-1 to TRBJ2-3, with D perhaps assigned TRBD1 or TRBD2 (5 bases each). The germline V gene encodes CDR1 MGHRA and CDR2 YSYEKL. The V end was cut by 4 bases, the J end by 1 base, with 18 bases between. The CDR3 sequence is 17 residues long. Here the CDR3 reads CASSLGPLTSRTDTQYF. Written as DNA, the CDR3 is TGCGCCAGCAGCCTGGGACCGCTTACTTCGCGCACAGATACGCAGTATTTT.

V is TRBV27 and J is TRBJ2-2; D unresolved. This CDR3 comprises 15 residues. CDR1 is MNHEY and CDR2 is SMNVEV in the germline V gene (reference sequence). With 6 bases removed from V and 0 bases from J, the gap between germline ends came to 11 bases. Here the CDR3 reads CASRALGSNTGELFF. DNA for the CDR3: TGTGCCAGCAGGGCGTTGGGTTCGAACACCGGGGAGCTGTTTTTT.

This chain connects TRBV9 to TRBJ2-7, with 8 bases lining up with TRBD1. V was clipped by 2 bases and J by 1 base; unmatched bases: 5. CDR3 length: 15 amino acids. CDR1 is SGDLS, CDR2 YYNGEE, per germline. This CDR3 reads CASSVGTGRSYEQYF. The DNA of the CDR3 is TGTGCCAGCAGCGTGGGGACAGGTAGATCCTACGAGCAGTACTTC.

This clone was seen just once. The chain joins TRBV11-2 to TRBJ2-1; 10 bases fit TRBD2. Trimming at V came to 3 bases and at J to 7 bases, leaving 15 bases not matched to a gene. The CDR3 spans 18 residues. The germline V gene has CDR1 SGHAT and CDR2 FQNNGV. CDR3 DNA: TGTGCCAGCAGCTTTTTTGCTAGCGGGAGAATAGTGGTTAATGAGCAGTTCTTC. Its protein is CASSFFASGRIVVNEQFF.

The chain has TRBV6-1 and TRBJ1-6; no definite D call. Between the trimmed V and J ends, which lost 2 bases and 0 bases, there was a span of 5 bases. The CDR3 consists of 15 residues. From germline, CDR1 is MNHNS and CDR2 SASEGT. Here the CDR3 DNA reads TGTGCCAGCAGTGAACCTAGCTCCTATAATTCACCCCTCCACTTT. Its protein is CASSEPSSYNSPLHF.

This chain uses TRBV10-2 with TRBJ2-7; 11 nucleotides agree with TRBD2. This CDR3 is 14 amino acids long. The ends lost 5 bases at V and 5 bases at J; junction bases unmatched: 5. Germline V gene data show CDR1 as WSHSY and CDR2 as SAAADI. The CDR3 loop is CASSLLAGVDEQYF. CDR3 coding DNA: TGCGCCAGCAGTTTACTAGCGGGAGTGGACGAGCAGTACTTC.

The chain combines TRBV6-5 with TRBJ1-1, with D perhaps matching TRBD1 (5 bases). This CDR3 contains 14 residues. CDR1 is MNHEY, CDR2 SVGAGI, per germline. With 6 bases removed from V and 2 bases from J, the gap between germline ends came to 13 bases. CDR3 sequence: CASSFREPNTEAFF. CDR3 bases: TGTGCCAGCAGCTTCAGGGAGCCCAACACTGAAGCTTTCTTT.

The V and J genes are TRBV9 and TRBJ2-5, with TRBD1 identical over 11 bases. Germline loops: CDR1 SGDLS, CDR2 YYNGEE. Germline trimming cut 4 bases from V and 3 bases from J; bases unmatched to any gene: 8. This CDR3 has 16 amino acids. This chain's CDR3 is CASSPTRTGGKETQYF. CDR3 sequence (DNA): TGTGCCAGCAGCCCTACTAGGACAGGGGGCAAAGAGACCCAGTACTTC. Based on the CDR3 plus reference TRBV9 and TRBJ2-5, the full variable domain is DSGVTQTPKHLITATGQRVTLRCSPRSGDLSVYWYQQSLDQGLQFLIQYYNGEERAKGNILERFSAQQFPDLHSELNLSSLELGDSALYFCASSPTRTGGKETQYFGPGTRLLVL.

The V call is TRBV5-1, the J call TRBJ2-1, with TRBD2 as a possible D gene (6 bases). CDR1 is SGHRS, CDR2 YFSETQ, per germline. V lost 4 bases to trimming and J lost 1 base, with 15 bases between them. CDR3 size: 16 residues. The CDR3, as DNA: TGCGCCAGCAGCGGAGGAAATGGGGGGTCCTACAATGAGCAGTTCTTC. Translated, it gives CASSGGNGGSYNEQFF.

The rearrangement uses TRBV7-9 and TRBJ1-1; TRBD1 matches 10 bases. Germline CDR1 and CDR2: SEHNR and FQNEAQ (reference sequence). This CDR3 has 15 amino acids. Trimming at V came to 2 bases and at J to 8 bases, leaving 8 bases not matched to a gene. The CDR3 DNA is TGTGCCAGCAGCTTAATTGGACAGGGGGAGTTGGAAGCTTTCTTT. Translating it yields CASSLIGQGELEAFF.

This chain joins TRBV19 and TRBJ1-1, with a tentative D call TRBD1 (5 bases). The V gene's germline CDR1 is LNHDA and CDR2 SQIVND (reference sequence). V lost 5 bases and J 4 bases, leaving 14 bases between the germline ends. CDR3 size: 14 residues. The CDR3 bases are TGTGCCAGTAGTGCCCCAGGGAGAGTCACTGAAGCTTTCTTT. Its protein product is CASSAPGRVTEAFF.